This passage covers 28 T cell receptor beta chains from one sample sequenced in a study of blood T cell repertoires in COVID-19. Using immunoSEQ multiplex PCR, the repertoire was profiled, and TCRdb retains in-frame clones only, with some absent. Here the sample spans about 150,000 clones, around 90% being singletons. Sequenced sample: peripheral blood. The receptors derive from a man in his 60s with COVID-19, enrolled during active disease.

This clone showed up just once. This chain uses TRBV30 with TRBJ1-2, with TRBD1 as a possible D gene (5 bases). This CDR3 has 14 amino acids. V lost 1 base and J 2 bases, leaving 11 bases between the germline ends. Germline V lookup: CDR1 GTSNPN, CDR2 SVGIG (reference sequence). The CDR3 nucleotides read TGTGCCTGGAGTGGGACACTCCAAAACTATGGCTACACCTTC. Its protein product is CAWSGTLQNYGYTF.

In this sample, this clone turned up once. This chain links TRBV10-2 with TRBJ1-5; 9 positions match TRBD1. The CDR3 sequence is 13 residues long. Germline CDR1 and CDR2: WSHSY and SAAADI. V lost 6 bases to trimming and J lost 6 bases; unmatched junction nucleotides: 3. Here the CDR3 reads CASRRDRVQPQHF. CDR3 DNA sequence: TGCGCCAGCAGAAGGGACAGGGTTCAGCCCCAGCATTTT.

The chain links TRBV6-5 to TRBJ2-7; a possible D gene is TRBD1 (6 bases). Trimming cost V 6 bases and J 6 bases, with 12 bases left between them. This CDR3 has 12 residues. Germline loops: CDR1 MNHEY, CDR2 SVGAGI. The CDR3 reads CASSHLDSEQYF. In nucleotides, the CDR3 is TGTGCCAGCAGCCACCTGGACAGCGAGCAGTACTTC.

V usage is TRBV7-2 and J usage is TRBJ2-7; TRBD2 matches 7 bases. CDR3 length: 13 amino acids. Trimming took 5 bases from V and 3 from J; bases not matched to a gene: 4. Germline CDR1 and CDR2: SGHTA and FQGNSA. As DNA, the CDR3 is TGTGCCAGCAGCCCCGGGGGGATCTACGAGCAGTACTTC. This codes for CASSPGGIYEQYF.

The chain has TRBV18 and TRBJ1-1; D gene ambiguous. Deletions cut 1 base from V and 5 bases from J, with 8 bases between. Germline lookup yields CDR1 KGHSH and CDR2 LQKENI. The CDR3 loop spans 13 amino acids. Written as DNA, the CDR3 is TGTGCCAGCTCACCACAGGGAGGAACTGAAGCTTTCTTT. The encoded protein is CASSPQGGTEAFF.

This sequence joins TRBV24-1 and TRBJ2-1, with 8 bases identical to TRBD2. J gave up 4 bases and V 4 bases, and 8 bases lay outside the gene matches. The germline V gene encodes CDR1 KGHDR and CDR2 SFDVKD. CDR3 length equals 16 residues. CDR3 coding DNA: TGTGCCACCAGTGACCCCAGCGGGGGTCTTTACAATGAGCAGTTCTTC. The encoded protein is CATSDPSGGLYNEQFF.

This chain links TRBV21-1 with TRBJ2-7; the DNA was not compared with TRBD2, the D call given in the table. TRBV21-1 is noted as a pseudogene. This CDR3 spans 15 amino acids. CDR3 bases: TGTGCCAGCAGCAAAAGGACTACGAAATTCTACGAGCAGTACTTC. Its protein product is CASSKRTTKFYEQYF.

The CDR3 protein is CASSLHRVYGYTF. DNA of the CDR3: TGTGCCAGCAGTTTGCACAGGGTCTATGGCTACACCTTC. This sequence joins TRBV12-3 or TRBV12-4 and TRBJ1-2, with TRBD1 as a possible D gene (6 bases). There are 13 residues in the CDR3. V shed 3 bases and J shed 4 bases, with 9 bases lying between them.

This clone was seen only once. The chain recombines TRBV27 with TRBJ2-7; 7 nucleotides match TRBD1. The germline gives CDR1 MNHEY, CDR2 SMNVEV (reference sequence). The V and J ends lost 4 bases and 0 bases, in that order; junction bases with no gene match: 12. This CDR3 comprises 17 residues. In DNA form, the CDR3 reads TGTGCCAGCAGTTCGACTCCAGGGGGTTCCCTCTCCTACGAGCAGTACTTC. Its protein product is CASSSTPGGSLSYEQYF.

The V gene is TRBV29-1, the J gene TRBJ1-4; D unresolved. Germline CDR1 SQVTM, CDR2 ANQGSEA. V gave up 5 bases and J gave up 5 bases, with 12 bases separating them. The CDR3 length is 13 residues. The CDR3 region is CSVRGRLNEKLFF. The CDR3, as DNA: TGCAGCGTTCGAGGCAGACTCAATGAAAAACTGTTTTTT.

The DNA for the CDR3 is TGTGCCAGCAGTTTACAGGGACTAGAGCTCAATGAGCAGTTCTTC. Amino acid sequence: CASSLQGLELNEQFF. This chain connects TRBV7-2 to TRBJ2-1, with 8 bases aligning to TRBD2. The V segment lost 6 bases and the J segment 6 bases; nucleotides outside the gene matches: 10. Germline lookup yields CDR1 SGHTA and CDR2 FQGNSA. The CDR3 has 15 amino acids.

The chain is built from TRBV9 and TRBJ2-1, with 7 positions matching TRBD2. This CDR3 region has 15 residues. The ends lost 3 bases at V and 5 bases at J; junction bases unmatched: 8. CDR1 and CDR2 from the germline V gene are SGDLS and YYNGEE. The CDR3 protein is CASSALADSHNEQFF. In DNA form, the CDR3 reads TGTGCCAGCAGCGCCCTAGCGGATAGCCACAATGAGCAGTTCTTC. Combining the CDR3 with reference TRBV9 and TRBJ2-1 gives the whole variable domain DSGVTQTPKHLITATGQRVTLRCSPRSGDLSVYWYQQSLDQGLQFLIQYYNGEERAKGNILERFSAQQFPDLHSELNLSSLELGDSALYFCASSALADSHNEQFFGPGTRLTVL.

The rearrangement joins TRBV6-5 to TRBJ1-2; D call uncertain. CDR1 and CDR2 from the germline V gene are MNHEY and SVGAGI. The CDR3 is 12 residues long. Trimming removed 2 bases at V and 3 bases at J, with 4 bases between. In DNA, the CDR3 is TGTGCCAGCAGTTACCAGGACTATGGCTACACCTTC. This gives the protein CASSYQDYGYTF.

The chain is built from TRBV7-2 and TRBJ1-1; 11 nucleotides align to TRBD1. This CDR3 has 16 amino acids. V lost 5 bases to trimming and J lost 1 base; unmatched junction nucleotides: 6. Per germline, CDR1 SGHTA and CDR2 FQGNSA. CDR3 DNA sequence: TGTGCCAGCAGCAAAGGGACAGGGGGTAGGAACACTGAAGCTTTCTTT. The encoded protein is CASSKGTGGRNTEAFF.

This clone was seen only once. The chain links TRBV4-1 to TRBJ1-4, with TRBD1 matching 9 bases. The CDR3 is made up of 18 amino acids. CDR1 MGHRA and CDR2 YSYEKL come from the germline V gene. J gave up 2 bases and V 1 base, and 8 bases lay outside the gene matches. Written as DNA, the CDR3 is TGCGCCAGCAGCCAAGGGCCCCCGGACAGGGGCACTAATGAAAAACTGTTTTTT. Translation gives CASSQGPPDRGTNEKLFF.

This clone was observed once. J is TRBJ1-2 and V is TRBV14; the D gene is possibly TRBD1 (5 bases). The V gene's germline CDR1 is SGHDN and CDR2 FVKESK. V gave up 2 bases and J gave up 4 bases, with 11 bases separating them. The CDR3 has 14 residues. The CDR3 nucleotides are TGTGCCAGCAGCCAACCGGGGGTTCCCTATGGCTACACCTTC. It specifies CASSQPGVPYGYTF.

The rearrangement links TRBV19 to TRBJ1-3, with D tentatively TRBD1 (5 bases). V was shortened by 2 bases and J by 4 bases, with 21 bases between the two germline ends. The CDR3 contains 18 residues. Germline V gives CDR1 LNHDA, CDR2 SQIVND (reference sequence). The CDR3 sequence is CASSIRYGEGKPGNTIYF. The CDR3 coding sequence is TGTGCCAGTAGTATAAGATACGGGGAGGGGAAACCCGGAAACACCATATATTTT.

The V call is TRBV14, the J call TRBJ2-5; 9 nucleotides agree with TRBD1. V lost 6 bases and J lost 5; bases outside the gene matches: 7. The CDR3 spans 14 residues. Germline CDR1 SGHDN, CDR2 FVKESK. The CDR3 DNA reads TGTGCCAGCAGGCGACAGGGGGAAGGGGAGACCCAGTACTTC. The encoded protein is CASRRQGEGETQYF. The full variable domain, rest sourced from reference TRBV14 and TRBJ2-5, is EAGVTQFPSHSVIEKGQTVTLRCDPISGHDNLYWYRRVMGKEIKFLLHFVKESKQDESGMPNNRFLAERTGGTYSTLKVQPAELEDSGVYFCASRRQGEGETQYFGPGTRLLVL.

The chain couples TRBV21-1 to TRBJ1-2; the table names TRBD1, a call not compared with the DNA. TRBV21-1 is labeled a pseudogene. The CDR3 consists of 16 residues. CDR3 residues: CASSKRGRTGNYGYTF. CDR3 in DNA: TGTGCCAGCAGCAAACGGGGGCGGACAGGGAACTATGGCTACACCTTC.

The chain links TRBV14 to TRBJ1-1; TRBD1 matches at 9 bases. With 0 bases clipped from V and 4 bases from J, the junction kept 9 bases outside the gene matches. The CDR3 runs to 17 residues. Per the germline V gene, CDR1 is SGHDN and CDR2 is FVKESK. CDR3 coding DNA: TGTGCCAGCAGCCAAGATCCTCGGGACAGGGCGGGCACTGAAGCTTTCTTT. It is translated as CASSQDPRDRAGTEAFF.

The rearrangement joins TRBV9 to TRBJ1-4; TRBD1 matches at 7 bases. V lost 1 base, J lost 6 bases, and 6 bases stayed unmatched. The CDR3 sequence is 15 residues long. Germline V gives CDR1 SGDLS, CDR2 YYNGEE. DNA of the CDR3: TGTGCCAGCAGCGTATCGACAGGGCCGGATGAAAAACTGTTTTTT. Encoded protein: CASSVSTGPDEKLFF.

The rearrangement uses TRBV11-2 and TRBJ2-7; 7 bases are a match to TRBD2. The V gene's germline CDR1 is SGHAT and CDR2 FQNNGV. The CDR3 extends over 13 amino acids. V was pared by 6 bases and J by 4 bases, with 6 bases of the junction left unmatched. As DNA, the CDR3 is TGTGCCAGCAGTAGGGACTATCGATACGAGCAGTACTTC. Its protein is CASSRDYRYEQYF.

CDR3 coding DNA: TGTGCCAGCAGTAGACAGGGAGGCGCGGAGACCCAGTACTTC. It encodes CASSRQGGAETQYF. The chain joins TRBV25-1 to TRBJ2-5; D perhaps matches TRBD1 (7 bases). In germline, CDR1 is MGHDK, CDR2 SYGVNS. The CDR3 covers 14 residues. V lost 5 bases and J 5 bases, leaving 15 bases between the germline ends. The variable domain in full, completed from reference TRBV25-1 and TRBJ2-5, reads EADIYQTPRYLVIGTGKKITLECSQTMGHDKMYWYQQDPGMELHLIHYSYGVNSTEKGDLSSESTVSRIRTEHFPLTLESARPSHTSQYLCASSRQGGAETQYFGPGTRLLVL.

The rearrangement joins TRBV6-2 or TRBV6-3 to TRBJ2-3, with D maybe TRBD1 (7 bases). V lost 5 bases and J 3 bases, leaving 15 bases between the germline ends. CDR3 length: 15 residues. CDR1 is MNHEY and CDR2 is SVGEGT in the germline V gene. The CDR3 spells CASSADREVTDTQYF. CDR3 bases: TGTGCCAGCAGTGCCGACAGGGAGGTAACAGATACGCAGTATTTT.

This clone has just one count. V gene TRBV5-1 combines with J gene TRBJ1-1; D might be TRBD1 (5 bases). Trimming removed 4 bases from V and 5 bases from J, with 21 bases in between. The germline V gene has CDR1 SGHRS and CDR2 YFSETQ. The CDR3 extends over 16 amino acids. This CDR3 reads CASSPRGADYITEAFF. CDR3 nucleotides: TGCGCCAGCAGCCCCCGCGGGGCCGACTACATTACTGAAGCTTTCTTT.

The chain has TRBV24-1 and TRBJ2-1, with D possibly matching TRBD2 (6 bases). Looked up from germline, CDR1 is KGHDR and CDR2 is SFDVKD. This CDR3 spans 14 amino acids. Trimming cost V 1 base and J 7 bases, with 10 bases left between them. DNA of the CDR3: TGTGCCACCAGTGATTTTGAAGGGAGGAATGAGCAGTTCTTC. As protein: CATSDFEGRNEQFF.

The rearrangement links TRBV5-4 to TRBJ2-7; weak D call: TRBD1 (5 bases). The CDR3 loop spans 17 amino acids. Deletions cut 1 base from V and 5 bases from J, with 22 bases between. Germline-derived CDR1 and CDR2 are SGHNT and YYREEE (reference sequence). The CDR3 region is CASSLKSGPQLGHEQYF. DNA of the CDR3: TGTGCCAGCAGCTTGAAGTCAGGGCCCCAACTCGGGCACGAGCAGTACTTC.

The chain's CDR3 is CASRPSANYGYTF. CDR3 nucleotides: TGTGCCAGCAGACCTTCAGCTAACTATGGCTACACCTTC. The chain uses TRBV6-2 or TRBV6-3 and TRBJ1-2; no firm D call. V was clipped by 6 bases and J by 0 bases, with 8 bases between them. The germline CDR1 and CDR2 sequences are MNHEY and SVGEGT. The CDR3 spans 13 residues.